This TCR beta chain was profiled in a study of CD8 T cells in ankylosing spondylitis. Each CDR3 protein gets one entry after TCRdb re-called the 5' RACE reads with MiXCR. The sample has some 9,400 distinct CDR3 sequences, around 6% seen once. This clonotype has ten or more counts. This receptor was taken from a female donor with ankylosing spondylitis or in good health (not recorded which). Specimen: blood, either unsorted or a sorted T cell fraction (not recorded which).

The CDR3, as DNA: TGTGCCAGCAGCGTAGAAGGTACGTTCGGCAATGAGCAGTTCTTC. This sequence encodes CASSVEGTFGNEQFF. The V gene is TRBV9, the J gene TRBJ2-1; D call uncertain. V was trimmed by 0 bases and J by 6 bases, leaving 13 bases between them. The length of the CDR3 is 15 residues. CDR1 and CDR2 (germline): SGDLS, YYNGEE.